This T cell receptor beta chain was sequenced for a study of identical twins. Whole-study findings and limits: Memory repertoires lacked the insertion deficit that abundant cord blood beta clonotypes showed.

Template switching (which added a universal primer site) was used, and cDNA carried unique molecular identifiers. TCRdb reprocessed the 5' RACE reads via MiXCR and lists one record per CDR3 protein. The table includes 210,000 or so distinct CDR3 sequences, 7.5% detected once. This clonotype was picked up many times. Its matching antigen is unknown. The CDR3 runs 18 residues. V gave up 1 base and J gave up 2 bases, with 20 bases separating them. Per the germline V gene, CDR1 is LGHDT and CDR2 is YNNKEL (reference sequence). Every sampled donor was Caucasian and healthy. These sequences were also reported in another study, on yellow fever vaccine responses in identical twins.

The sequence derives from a woman under 30 in good health. The chain joins TRBV3-1 to TRBJ2-5, with D perhaps TRBD2 (6 bases). Sequencing used memory (CD45RO+) T cells sorted from blood. The CDR3 is CASSQGRPGSPPQETQYF. The CDR3 DNA sequence: TGTGCCAGCAGCCAAGGACGGCCCGGGAGCCCCCCACAAGAGACCCAGTACTTC.